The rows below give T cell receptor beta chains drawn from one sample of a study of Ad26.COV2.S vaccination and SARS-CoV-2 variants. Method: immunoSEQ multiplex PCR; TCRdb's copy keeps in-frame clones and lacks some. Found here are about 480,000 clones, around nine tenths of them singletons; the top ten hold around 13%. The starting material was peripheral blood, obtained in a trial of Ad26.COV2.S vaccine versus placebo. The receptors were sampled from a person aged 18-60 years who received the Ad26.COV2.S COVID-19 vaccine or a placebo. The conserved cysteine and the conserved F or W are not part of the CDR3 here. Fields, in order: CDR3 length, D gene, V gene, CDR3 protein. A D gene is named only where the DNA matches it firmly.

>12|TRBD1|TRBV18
ASSPVAGGDGYT
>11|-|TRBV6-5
ASSYLPRTEAF
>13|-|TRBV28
ASRKSGTLSYEQY
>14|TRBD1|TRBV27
ASSLLGQGKGNTIY
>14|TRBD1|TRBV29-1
SVGGRQGAGTDTQY
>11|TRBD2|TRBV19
ASNWAGAGELF
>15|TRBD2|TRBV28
ASSSRLAGASYNEQF
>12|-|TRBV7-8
ASSRTGKAYEQY
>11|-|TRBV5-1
ASSRTEVNEQF
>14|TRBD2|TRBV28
ASSFMVGLANGELF
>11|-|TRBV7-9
ASMRQGGETQY
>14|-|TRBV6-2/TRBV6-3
ASSYQGSSSNQPQH
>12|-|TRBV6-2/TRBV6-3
ASSHLGSNQPQH
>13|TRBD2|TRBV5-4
ASSLSRLAGEEQY
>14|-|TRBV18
ASSPIGGTGFSEAF
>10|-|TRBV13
ASSSVTGEQY
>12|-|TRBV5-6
ASSFVSRTDTQY
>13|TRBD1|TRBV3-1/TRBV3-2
ASSPKGQGNTEAF